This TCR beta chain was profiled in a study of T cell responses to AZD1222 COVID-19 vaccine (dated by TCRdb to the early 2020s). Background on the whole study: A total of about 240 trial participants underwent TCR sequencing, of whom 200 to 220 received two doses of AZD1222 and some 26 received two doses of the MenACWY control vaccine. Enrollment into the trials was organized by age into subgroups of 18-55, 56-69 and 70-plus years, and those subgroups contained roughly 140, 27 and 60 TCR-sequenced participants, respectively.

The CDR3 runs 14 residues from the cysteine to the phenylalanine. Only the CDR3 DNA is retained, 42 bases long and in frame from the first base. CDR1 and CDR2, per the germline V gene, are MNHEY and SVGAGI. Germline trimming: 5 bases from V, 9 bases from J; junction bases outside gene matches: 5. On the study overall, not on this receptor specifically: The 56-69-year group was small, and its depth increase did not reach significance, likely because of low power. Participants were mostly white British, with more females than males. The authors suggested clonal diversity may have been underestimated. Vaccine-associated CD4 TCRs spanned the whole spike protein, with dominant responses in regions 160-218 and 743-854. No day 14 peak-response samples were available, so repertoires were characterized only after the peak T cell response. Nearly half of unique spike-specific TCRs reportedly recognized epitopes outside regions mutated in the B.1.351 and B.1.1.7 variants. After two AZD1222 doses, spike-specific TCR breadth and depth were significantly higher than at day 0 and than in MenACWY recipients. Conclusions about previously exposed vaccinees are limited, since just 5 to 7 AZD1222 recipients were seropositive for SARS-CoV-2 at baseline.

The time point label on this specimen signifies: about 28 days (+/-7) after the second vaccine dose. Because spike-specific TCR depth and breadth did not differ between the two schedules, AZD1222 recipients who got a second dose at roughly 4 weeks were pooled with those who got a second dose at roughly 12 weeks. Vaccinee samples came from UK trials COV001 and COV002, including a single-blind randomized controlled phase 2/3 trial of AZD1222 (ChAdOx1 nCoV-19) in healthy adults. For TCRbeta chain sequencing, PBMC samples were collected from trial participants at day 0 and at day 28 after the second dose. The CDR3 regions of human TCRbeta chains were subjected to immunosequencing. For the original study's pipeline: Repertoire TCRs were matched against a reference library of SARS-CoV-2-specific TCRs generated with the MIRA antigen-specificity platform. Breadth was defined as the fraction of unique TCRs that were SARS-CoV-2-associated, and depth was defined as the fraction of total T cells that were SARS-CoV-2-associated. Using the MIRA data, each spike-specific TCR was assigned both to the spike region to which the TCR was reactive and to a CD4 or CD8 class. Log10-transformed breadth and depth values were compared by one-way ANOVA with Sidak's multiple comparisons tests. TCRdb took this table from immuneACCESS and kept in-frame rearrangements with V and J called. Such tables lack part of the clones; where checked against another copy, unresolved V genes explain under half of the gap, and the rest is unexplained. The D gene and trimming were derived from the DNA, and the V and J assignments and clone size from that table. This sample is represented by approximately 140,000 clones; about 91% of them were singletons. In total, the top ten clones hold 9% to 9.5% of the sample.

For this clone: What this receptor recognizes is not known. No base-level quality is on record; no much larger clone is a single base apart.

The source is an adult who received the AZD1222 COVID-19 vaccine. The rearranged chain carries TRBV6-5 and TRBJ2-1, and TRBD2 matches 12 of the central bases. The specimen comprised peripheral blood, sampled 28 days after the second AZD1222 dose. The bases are TGTGCCAGCAGTCCCGGACTAGCGGGAACTGAGCAGTTCTTC. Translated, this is CASSPGLAGTEQFF.